This section outlines one T cell receptor (beta chain) sequence together with its context. The target of this receptor is not known. Per-base quality was not reported, and no clone a single base away is much larger than it. There are 16 amino acids in the CDR3, from cysteine to phenylalanine inclusive. The CDR3 DNA has 48 bases and is translated from base 1. At the junction V is shortened by 5 bases and J by 2 bases; bases outside the gene matches: 9. CDR1 MGHDK and CDR2 SYGVNS were looked up in the germline V gene. The immunoSEQ assay was applied to genomic DNA for TCRB CDR3 sequencing. In the source study's methods: Published virus-specific TCRB sequences were compared with patient CD8+ clones larger than 1%, and only a few matches were found. Only productive TCRB rearrangements were included in the analyses. Clonality was calculated as a Shannon entropy-based productive clonality index, and a clone was defined by a unique TCRB CDR3 sequence. The template counts of each clone relative to the total templates per sample were used to calculate repertoire overlap between two samples. A correlation with a Spearman r of about 0.57 was found between V-gene usage by flow cytometry and V-gene usage by TCRB sequencing. The table comes from immuneACCESS by way of TCRdb, which keeps in-frame sequences with V and J called. Part of the clones is missing from these tables; in studies checked, under half for an unresolved V gene and the rest for unknown reasons. V and J calls plus clone size are reproduced from that table; the DNA served to infer D and trimming. Here the sample has roughly 10,000 clones; around 84% occur a single time. Of the sample, about 12% is held by the ten largest clones.

This specimen belongs to a study of somatic mutations in cytotoxic T cells in rheumatoid arthritis (dated by TCRdb to 2016 to 2017). Notes on the research overall: Before any treatment started and right after they were diagnosed, patients gave peripheral blood samples (about 30 ml EDTA). Some V beta antibody-stained T-cell populations were flow-sorted on a FACSAria II or Sony SH800 at nearly 100% purity, and sorted V beta1+ cells also underwent TCRB sequencing. In newly diagnosed rheumatoid arthritis without treatment, the study examined if expanded CD8+ T-cell clones harbor somatic mutations, relying on TCRB deep sequencing to characterize clonality. TCRB deep sequencing was performed for roughly 69 rheumatoid arthritis patients and more than 15 healthy controls. Patient and control groups had essentially identical median ages.

CD4+ and CD8+ cells were isolated by positive magnetic bead selection on an AutoMACS, and purity was checked by flow cytometry. Clonal expansions were first screened by flow cytometry with a TCR V beta antibody panel, then characterized by TCRB deep sequencing of sorted CD8+ fractions. Isolation of peripheral blood mononuclear cells was done through Ficoll-Paque PLUS density gradient separation. Nucleospin Tissue or Tissue XS kits were used to extract DNA from CD4-enriched, CD8-enriched or PBMC samples, and a Qubit 2.0 fluorometer was used for quantification. The paper's findings and limits, for the study overall: The finding that TRBV07 was slightly underrepresented in patients was left unadjusted for multiple comparisons. In 8 of 65 patients the largest CD8+ clone exceeded 20% of CD8+ cells, and several identical CD8+ TCRB sequences were shared between blood and synovial fluid. It was unknown which antigens the expanded CD8+ clones targeted, and their absence from virus-specific databases did not exclude viral specificity. An increase of CD8+ clonality with age was seen in patients (Spearman r of about 0.45) but not in healthy controls. Rheumatoid arthritis patients and age-matched healthy controls did not significantly differ in CD8+ T-cell clonality.

Specimen: CD8+ T cells sorted from blood. The chain links TRBV25-1 with TRBJ1-2, and 9 junctional nucleotides match TRBD1. This clonotype was obtained from an adult with rheumatoid arthritis. CDR3 reads: CASSPGTGYANYGYTF. Read as DNA, the sequence is TGTGCCAGCAGTCCCGGGACAGGGTATGCCAACTATGGCTACACCTTC.